These 11 T cell receptor beta chains were all obtained from the same sample, sequenced in a study of blood T cell repertoires in COVID-19. TCRdb keeps only in-frame clones here, not all; method: immunoSEQ multiplex PCR. The data contain around 100,000 clones, 85% to 90% of them seen just once; the ten biggest clones take up approximately 31%. The source material was peripheral blood. The origin of the receptors is an elderly woman with acute or convalescent COVID-19.

The genes are TRBV7-9 and TRBJ2-3; the D gene is possibly TRBD2 (6 bases). Trimming stripped 5 bases from V and 2 bases from J, with 17 bases between. This CDR3 has 16 residues. Germline V lookup: CDR1 SEHNR, CDR2 FQNEAQ (reference sequence). CDR3 in amino acids: CASSMGGAVVTDTQYF. In DNA, the CDR3 is TGTGCCAGCAGCATGGGGGGTGCAGTCGTCACAGATACGCAGTATTTT.

CDR3 DNA: TGTGCCAGCAGCCAAAGAGGGGATACGCAGTATTTT. Protein sequence: CASSQRGDTQYF. The J gene is TRBJ2-3, the V gene TRBV3-1 (or the pseudogene TRBV3-2); TRBD2 is a possible D gene (5 bases). The germline V gene has CDR1 LGHDT and CDR2 YNNKEL (reference sequence). The CDR3 has 12 amino acids. The germline V and J ends were trimmed by 2 bases and 6 bases, with 6 bases remaining between them.

The V gene is TRBV7-8, the J gene TRBJ2-3; TRBD2 aligns across 12 bases. CDR3 length equals 16 residues. The germline V gene encodes CDR1 SGHVS and CDR2 FQNEAQ. With 5 bases clipped from V and 2 bases from J, the junction kept 5 bases outside the gene matches. The DNA for the CDR3 is TGTGCCAGCAGCCCGGGACTAGCGGGCAACACAGATACGCAGTATTTT. Translated, it gives CASSPGLAGNTDTQYF.

Only a few counts were recorded for this clone. The chain carries TRBV2 and TRBJ2-1; 10 nucleotides agree with TRBD2. Germline V CDR1 and CDR2: SNHLY, FYNNEI. CDR3 length equals 14 residues. With 4 bases clipped from V and 5 bases from J, the junction kept 2 bases outside the gene matches. The DNA of the CDR3 is TGTGCCAGCAGTGGGACTAGCGGCCACAATGAGCAGTTCTTC. It encodes CASSGTSGHNEQFF.

The chain recombines TRBV2 with TRBJ1-2; the D is unclear. The CDR3 loop spans 13 amino acids. Trimming shortened V by 3 bases and J by 3 bases, and 8 bases separated the two germline ends. Per the germline V gene, CDR1 is SNHLY and CDR2 is FYNNEI. The CDR3, as DNA: TGTGCCAGCAGTGAGAGCCCGGACTATGGCTACACCTTC. Translated, it gives CASSESPDYGYTF.

V is TRBV2 and J is TRBJ2-7; perhaps TRBD2 as D (6 bases). The CDR3 is made up of 16 amino acids. Germline V gene lookup returns CDR1 SNHLY and CDR2 FYNNEI. The V end was cut by 3 bases, the J end by 2 bases, with 17 bases between. This CDR3 is CASSDSWLASPYEQYF. The CDR3 coding sequence is TGTGCCAGCAGTGATTCTTGGCTAGCGTCGCCCTACGAGCAGTACTTC.

The genes are TRBV5-4 and TRBJ1-4; D perhaps matches TRBD1 (6 bases). CDR3 length equals 13 residues. Germline values: CDR1 SGHNT, CDR2 YYREEE (reference sequence). V was clipped by 7 bases and J by 6 bases, with 13 bases between them. The CDR3 loop reads CASGGAGDEKLFF. Here the CDR3 DNA reads TGTGCCAGCGGAGGTGCAGGGGATGAAAAACTGTTTTTT.

The chain combines TRBV2 with TRBJ2-5, with 11 bases lining up with TRBD1. Germline CDR1 SNHLY, CDR2 FYNNEI. The CDR3 length is 14 residues. J was trimmed by 4 bases and V by 6 bases; bases with no gene match: 4. The CDR3 loop is CASRSGTGGETQYF. The CDR3 coding sequence is TGTGCCAGCAGATCCGGGACAGGGGGAGAGACCCAGTACTTC.

The chain employs TRBV7-9 and TRBJ2-2; possible D gene TRBD2, 6 bases. The V gene lost 2 bases and the J gene lost 1 base, with 17 bases spanning the gap. This CDR3 has 18 residues. Germline lookup yields CDR1 SEHNR and CDR2 FQNEAQ (reference sequence). DNA of the CDR3: TGTGCCAGCAGCTTAATCCGGGCGGGGAAAAAGAACACCGGGGAGCTGTTTTTT. This codes for CASSLIRAGKKNTGELFF.

The chain has TRBV28 and TRBJ2-7, with 7 bases that match TRBD1. V shed 2 bases, J shed 4 bases, and the junction held 5 bases outside the gene matches. The germline gives CDR1 MDHEN, CDR2 SYDVKM. This CDR3 contains 14 residues. DNA for the CDR3: TGTGCCAGCAGTTTAGGAAACAGGGGATACGAGCAGTACTTC. Its translation: CASSLGNRGYEQYF.

This rearrangement joins TRBV2 to TRBJ1-2, with 10 bases fitting TRBD1. The CDR3 length is 14 residues. The germline V gene encodes CDR1 SNHLY and CDR2 FYNNEI. The chain's CDR3 is CAGLGQGFYYGYTF. In nucleotides, the CDR3 is TGTGCAGGGCTGGGACAGGGGTTTTACTATGGCTACACCTTC.